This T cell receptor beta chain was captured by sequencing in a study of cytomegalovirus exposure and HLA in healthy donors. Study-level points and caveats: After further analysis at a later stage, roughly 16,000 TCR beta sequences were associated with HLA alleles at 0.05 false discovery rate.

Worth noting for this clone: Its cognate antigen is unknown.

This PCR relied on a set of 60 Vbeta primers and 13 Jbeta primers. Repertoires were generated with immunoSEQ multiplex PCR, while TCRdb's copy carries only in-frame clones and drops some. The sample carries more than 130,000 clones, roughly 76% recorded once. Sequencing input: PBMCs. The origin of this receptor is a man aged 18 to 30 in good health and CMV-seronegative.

CDR3 DNA: TGTGCCAGCAGCTTATACGGCAGGGGTTACACAGATACGCAGTATTTT. Translated: CASSLYGRGYTDTQYF. The chain combines TRBV7-9 with TRBJ2-3; perhaps TRBD1 as D (6 bases). Germline-derived CDR1 and CDR2 are SEHNR and FQNEAQ (reference sequence). The V and J ends lost 2 bases and 2 bases respectively, with 14 bases between them. The length of the CDR3 is 16 residues.